This TCR beta chain came from a study of response to subunit inactivated influenza vaccine. TCRdb reprocessed the RT-PCR reads via MiXCR and lists one record per CDR3 protein. This sample has around 170,000 distinct CDR3 sequences, with roughly 10% found just once. Germline values: CDR1 SGHTA, CDR2 FQGNSA. The CDR3 has 14 amino acids. Trimming at V came to 1 base and at J to 3 bases, leaving 1 base not matched to a gene. Material: CD8+ T cells sorted from PBMCs, obtained less than 30 months after vaccination. The gene calls are TRBV7-2 and TRBJ2-3, with TRBD1 matching 7 bases. The sequence derives from a man aged 45-69 years who received an inactivated influenza vaccine. The CDR3 reads CASSLGGQTDTQYF. The CDR3 DNA reads TGTGCCAGCAGCTTAGGGGGACAGACAGATACGCAGTATTTT.